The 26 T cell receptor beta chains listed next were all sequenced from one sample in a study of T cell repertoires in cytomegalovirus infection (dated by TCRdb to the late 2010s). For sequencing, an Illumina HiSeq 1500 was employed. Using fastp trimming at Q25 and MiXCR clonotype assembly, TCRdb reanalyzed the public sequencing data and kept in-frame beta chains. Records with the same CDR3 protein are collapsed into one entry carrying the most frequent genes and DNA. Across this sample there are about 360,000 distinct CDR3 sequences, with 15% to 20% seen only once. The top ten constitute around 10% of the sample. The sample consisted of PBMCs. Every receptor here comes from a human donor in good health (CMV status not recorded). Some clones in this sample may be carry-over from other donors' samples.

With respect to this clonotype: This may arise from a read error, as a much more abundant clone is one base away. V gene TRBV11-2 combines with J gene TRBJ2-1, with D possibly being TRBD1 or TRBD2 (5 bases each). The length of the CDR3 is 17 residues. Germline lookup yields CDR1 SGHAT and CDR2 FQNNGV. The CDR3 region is CASGLVPQGVPYNEQFF. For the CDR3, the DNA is TGTGCCAGCGGCTTAGTTCCCCAGGGAGTCCCCTACAATGAGCAGTTCTTC.

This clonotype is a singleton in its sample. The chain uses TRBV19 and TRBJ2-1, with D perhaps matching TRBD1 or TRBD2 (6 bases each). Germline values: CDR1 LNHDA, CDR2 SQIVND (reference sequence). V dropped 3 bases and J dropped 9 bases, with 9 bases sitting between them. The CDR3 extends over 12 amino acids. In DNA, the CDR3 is TGTGCCAGTAGTATTGGGGGGCCTGAGCAGTTCTTC. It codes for CASSIGGPEQFF.

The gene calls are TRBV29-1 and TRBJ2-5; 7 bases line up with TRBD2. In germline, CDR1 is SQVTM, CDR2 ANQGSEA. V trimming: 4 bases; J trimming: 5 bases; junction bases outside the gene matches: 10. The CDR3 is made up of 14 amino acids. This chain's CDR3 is CSVVPAGGGETQYF. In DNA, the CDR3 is TGCAGCGTTGTGCCCGCCGGGGGAGGGGAGACCCAGTACTTC. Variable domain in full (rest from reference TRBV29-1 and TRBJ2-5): SAVISQKPSRDICQRGTSLTIQCQVDSQVTMMFWYRQQPGQSLTLIATANQGSEATYESGFVIDKFPISRPNLTFSTLTVSNMSPEDSSIYLCSVVPAGGGETQYFGPGTRLLVL.

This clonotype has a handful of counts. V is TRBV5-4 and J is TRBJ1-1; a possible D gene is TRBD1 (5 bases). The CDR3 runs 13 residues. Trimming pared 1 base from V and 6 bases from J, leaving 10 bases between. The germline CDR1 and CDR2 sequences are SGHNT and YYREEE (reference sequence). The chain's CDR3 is CASSLPGPSEAFF. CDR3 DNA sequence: TGTGCCAGCAGCTTGCCAGGGCCCTCTGAAGCTTTCTTT.

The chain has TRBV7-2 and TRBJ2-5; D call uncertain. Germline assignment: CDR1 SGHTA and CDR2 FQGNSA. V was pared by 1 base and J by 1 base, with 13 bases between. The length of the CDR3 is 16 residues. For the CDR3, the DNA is TGTGCCAGCAGCTTAGATGGCAGTGAGAGCCAAGAGACCCAGTACTTC. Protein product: CASSLDGSESQETQYF.

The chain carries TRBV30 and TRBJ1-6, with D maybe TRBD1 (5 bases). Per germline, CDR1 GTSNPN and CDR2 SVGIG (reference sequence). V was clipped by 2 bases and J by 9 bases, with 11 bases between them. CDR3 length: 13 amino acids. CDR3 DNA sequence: TGTGCCTGGAGTCCAGGGTTCGGTTCACCCCTCCACTTT. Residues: CAWSPGFGSPLHF.

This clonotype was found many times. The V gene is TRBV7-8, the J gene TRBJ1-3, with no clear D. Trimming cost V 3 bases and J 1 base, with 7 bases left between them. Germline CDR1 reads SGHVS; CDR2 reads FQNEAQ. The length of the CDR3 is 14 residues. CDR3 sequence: CASSFEASGNTIYF. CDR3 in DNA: TGTGCCAGCAGCTTCGAGGCGTCTGGAAACACCATATATTTT.

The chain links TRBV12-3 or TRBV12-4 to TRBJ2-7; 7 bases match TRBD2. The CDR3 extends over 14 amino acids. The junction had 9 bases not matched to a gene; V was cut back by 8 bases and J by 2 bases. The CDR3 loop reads CASLRWEGTYEQYF. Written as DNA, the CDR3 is TGTGCCAGCTTGCGGTGGGAGGGTACCTACGAGCAGTACTTC.

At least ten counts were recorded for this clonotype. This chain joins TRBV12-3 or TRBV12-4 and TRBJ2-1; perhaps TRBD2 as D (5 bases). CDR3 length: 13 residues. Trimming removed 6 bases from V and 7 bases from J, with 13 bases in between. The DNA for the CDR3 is TGTGCCAGCAGATATTCGTCGGGGAATGAGCAGTTCTTC. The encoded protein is CASRYSSGNEQFF.

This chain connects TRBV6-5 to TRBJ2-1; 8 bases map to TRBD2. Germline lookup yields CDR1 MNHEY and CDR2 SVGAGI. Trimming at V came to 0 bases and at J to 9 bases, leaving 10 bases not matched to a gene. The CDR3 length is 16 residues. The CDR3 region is CASSYSSREGGREQFF. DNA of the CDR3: TGTGCCAGCAGTTACTCTTCACGGGAGGGGGGCCGTGAGCAGTTCTTC.

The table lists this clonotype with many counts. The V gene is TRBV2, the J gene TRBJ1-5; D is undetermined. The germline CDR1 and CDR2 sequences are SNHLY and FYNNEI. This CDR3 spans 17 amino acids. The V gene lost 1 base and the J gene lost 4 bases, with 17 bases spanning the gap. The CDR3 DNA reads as TGTGCCAGCAGTGAAGATGGTGGGGTTGCCCTAAATCAGCCCCAGCATTTT. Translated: CASSEDGGVALNQPQHF.

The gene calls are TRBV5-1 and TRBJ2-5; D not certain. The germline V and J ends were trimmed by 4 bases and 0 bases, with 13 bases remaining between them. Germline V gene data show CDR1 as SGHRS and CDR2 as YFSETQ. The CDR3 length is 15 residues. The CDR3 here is CASSQHGDYQETQYF. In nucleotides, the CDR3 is TGCGCCAGCAGCCAGCATGGAGATTACCAAGAGACCCAGTACTTC.

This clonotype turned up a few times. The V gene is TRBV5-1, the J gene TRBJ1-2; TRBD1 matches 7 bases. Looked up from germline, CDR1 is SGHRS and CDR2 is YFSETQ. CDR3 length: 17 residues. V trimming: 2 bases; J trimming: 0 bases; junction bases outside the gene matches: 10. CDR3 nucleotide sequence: TGCGCCAGCAGCTTACGACAGGGTGGTCCGGCTAACTATGGCTACACCTTC. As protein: CASSLRQGGPANYGYTF.

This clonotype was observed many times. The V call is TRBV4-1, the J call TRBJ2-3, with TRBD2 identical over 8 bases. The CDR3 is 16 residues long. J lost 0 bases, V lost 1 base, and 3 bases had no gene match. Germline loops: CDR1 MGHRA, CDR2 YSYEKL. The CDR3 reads CASSQVAGTSTDTQYF. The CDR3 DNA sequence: TGCGCCAGCAGCCAAGTAGCGGGGACTAGCACAGATACGCAGTATTTT.

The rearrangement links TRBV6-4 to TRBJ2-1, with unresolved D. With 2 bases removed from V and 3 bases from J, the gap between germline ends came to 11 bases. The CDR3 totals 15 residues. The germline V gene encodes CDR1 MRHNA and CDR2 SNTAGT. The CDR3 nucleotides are TGTGCCAGCAGTGACGAGGCAGGCTACTACAATGAGCAGTTCTTC. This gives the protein CASSDEAGYYNEQFF.

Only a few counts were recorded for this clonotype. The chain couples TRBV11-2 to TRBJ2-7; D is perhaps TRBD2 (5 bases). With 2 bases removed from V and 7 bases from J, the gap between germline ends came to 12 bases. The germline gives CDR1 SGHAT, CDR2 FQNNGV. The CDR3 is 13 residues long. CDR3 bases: TGTGCCAGCAGCTTATCACTAGTAGCTGAGCAGTACTTC. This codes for CASSLSLVAEQYF.

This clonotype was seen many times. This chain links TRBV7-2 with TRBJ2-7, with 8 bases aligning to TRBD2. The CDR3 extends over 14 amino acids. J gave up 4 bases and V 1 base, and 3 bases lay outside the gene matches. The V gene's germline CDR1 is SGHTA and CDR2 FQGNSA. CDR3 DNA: TGTGCCAGCAGCTTAGGTAGCGGGACTTACGAGCAGTACTTC. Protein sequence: CASSLGSGTYEQYF.

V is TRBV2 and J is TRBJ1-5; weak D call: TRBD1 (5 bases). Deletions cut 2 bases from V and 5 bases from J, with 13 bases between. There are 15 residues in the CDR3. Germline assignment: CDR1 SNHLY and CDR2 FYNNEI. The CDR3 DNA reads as TGTGCCAGCAGTGAAACCCAGGGTGTCGATCAGCCCCAGCATTTT. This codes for CASSETQGVDQPQHF.

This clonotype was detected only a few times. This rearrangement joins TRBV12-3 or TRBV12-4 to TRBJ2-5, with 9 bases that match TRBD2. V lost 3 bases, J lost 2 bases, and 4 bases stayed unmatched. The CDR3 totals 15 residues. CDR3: CASSFSGGWQETQYF. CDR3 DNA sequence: TGTGCCAGCAGTTTTAGCGGGGGTTGGCAAGAGACCCAGTACTTC.

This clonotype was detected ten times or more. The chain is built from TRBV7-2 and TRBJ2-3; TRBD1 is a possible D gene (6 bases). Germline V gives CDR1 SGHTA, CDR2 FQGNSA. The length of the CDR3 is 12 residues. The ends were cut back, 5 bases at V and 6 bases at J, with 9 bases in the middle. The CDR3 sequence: CASSQGLDTQYF. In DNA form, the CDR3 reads TGTGCCAGCAGCCAGGGGTTGGATACGCAGTATTTT.

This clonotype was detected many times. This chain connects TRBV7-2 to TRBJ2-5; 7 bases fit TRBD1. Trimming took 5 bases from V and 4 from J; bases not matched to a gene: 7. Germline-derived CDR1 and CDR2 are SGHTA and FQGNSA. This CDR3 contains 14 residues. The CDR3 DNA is TGTGCCAGCAGCCAACAGGGGTCGCGAGAGACCCAGTACTTC. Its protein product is CASSQQGSRETQYF.

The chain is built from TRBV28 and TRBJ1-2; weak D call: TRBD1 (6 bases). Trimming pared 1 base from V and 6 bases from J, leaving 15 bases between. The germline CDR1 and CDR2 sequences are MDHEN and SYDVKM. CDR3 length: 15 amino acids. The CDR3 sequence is CASSLYGPGGHGYTF. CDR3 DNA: TGTGCCAGCAGTTTATACGGTCCGGGGGGGCATGGCTACACCTTC.

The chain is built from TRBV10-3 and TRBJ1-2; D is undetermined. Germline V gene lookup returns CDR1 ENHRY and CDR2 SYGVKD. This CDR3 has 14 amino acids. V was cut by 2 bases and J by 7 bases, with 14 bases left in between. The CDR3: CAISEPDVGLGYTF. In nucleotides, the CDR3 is TGTGCCATCAGTGAGCCGGACGTAGGGCTTGGCTACACCTTC.

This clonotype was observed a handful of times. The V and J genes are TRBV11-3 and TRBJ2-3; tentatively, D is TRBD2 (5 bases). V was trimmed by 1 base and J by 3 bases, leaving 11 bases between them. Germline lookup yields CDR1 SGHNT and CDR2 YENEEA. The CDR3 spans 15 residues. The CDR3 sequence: CASSLGHWETDTQYF. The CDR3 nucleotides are TGTGCCAGCAGCTTAGGCCATTGGGAGACAGATACGCAGTATTTT.

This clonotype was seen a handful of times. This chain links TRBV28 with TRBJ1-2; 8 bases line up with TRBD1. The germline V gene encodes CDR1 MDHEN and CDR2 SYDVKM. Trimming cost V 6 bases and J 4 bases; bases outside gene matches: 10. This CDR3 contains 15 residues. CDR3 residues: CASRLNTGGGYGYTF. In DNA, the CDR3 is TGTGCCAGCAGACTGAACACAGGGGGAGGCTATGGCTACACCTTC.

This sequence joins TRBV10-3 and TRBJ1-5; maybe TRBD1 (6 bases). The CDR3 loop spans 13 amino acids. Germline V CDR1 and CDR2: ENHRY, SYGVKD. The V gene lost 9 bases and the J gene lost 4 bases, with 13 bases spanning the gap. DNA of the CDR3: TGTGCCATAGGTCGACAGGAAAATCAGCCCCAGCATTTT. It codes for CAIGRQENQPQHF.